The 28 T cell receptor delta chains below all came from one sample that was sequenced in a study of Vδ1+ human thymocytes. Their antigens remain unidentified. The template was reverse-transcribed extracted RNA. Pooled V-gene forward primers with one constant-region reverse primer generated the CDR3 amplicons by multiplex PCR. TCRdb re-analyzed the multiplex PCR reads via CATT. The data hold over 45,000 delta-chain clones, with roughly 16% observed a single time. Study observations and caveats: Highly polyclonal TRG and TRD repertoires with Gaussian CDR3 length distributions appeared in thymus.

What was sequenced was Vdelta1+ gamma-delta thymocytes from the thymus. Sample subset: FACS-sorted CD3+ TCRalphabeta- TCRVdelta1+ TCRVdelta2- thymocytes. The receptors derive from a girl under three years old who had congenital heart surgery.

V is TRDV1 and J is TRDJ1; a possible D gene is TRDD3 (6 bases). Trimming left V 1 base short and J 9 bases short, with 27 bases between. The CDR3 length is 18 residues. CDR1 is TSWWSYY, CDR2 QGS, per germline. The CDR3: CALGERSVHALGTRELIF. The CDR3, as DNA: TGTGCTCTTGGGGAACGATCCGTCCACGCGCTGGGGACAAGGGAACTCATCTTT.

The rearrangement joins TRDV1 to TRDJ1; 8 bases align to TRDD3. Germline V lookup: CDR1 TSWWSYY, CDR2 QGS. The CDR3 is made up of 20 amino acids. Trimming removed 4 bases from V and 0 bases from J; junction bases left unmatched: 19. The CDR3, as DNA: TGTGCTCTTGGGGGCCCCCATCGTCTGGGGGACTTAAAAAACACCGATAAACTCATCTTT. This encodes CALGGPHRLGDLKNTDKLIF.

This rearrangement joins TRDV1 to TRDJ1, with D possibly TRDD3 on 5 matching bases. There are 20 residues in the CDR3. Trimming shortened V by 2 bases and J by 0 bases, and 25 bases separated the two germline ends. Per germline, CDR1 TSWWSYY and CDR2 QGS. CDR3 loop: CALGEDVPSRIGRHTDKLIF. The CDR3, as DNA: TGTGCTCTTGGGGAAGATGTTCCCTCTAGGATAGGACGACACACCGATAAACTCATCTTT.

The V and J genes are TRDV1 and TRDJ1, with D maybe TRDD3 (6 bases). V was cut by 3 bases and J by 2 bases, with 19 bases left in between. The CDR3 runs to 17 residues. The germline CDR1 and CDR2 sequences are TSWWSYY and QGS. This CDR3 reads CALGEPLILGDTDKLIF. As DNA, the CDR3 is TGTGCTCTTGGGGAGCCCCTCATACTCGGGGATACCGATAAACTCATCTTT.

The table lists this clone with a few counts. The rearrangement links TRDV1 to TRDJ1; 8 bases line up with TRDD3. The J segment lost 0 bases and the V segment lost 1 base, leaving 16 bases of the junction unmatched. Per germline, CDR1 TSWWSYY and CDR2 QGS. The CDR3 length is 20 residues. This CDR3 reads CALGEPQRPTGGPYTDKLIF. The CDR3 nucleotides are TGTGCTCTTGGGGAACCCCAACGACCTACTGGGGGCCCGTACACCGATAAACTCATCTTT.

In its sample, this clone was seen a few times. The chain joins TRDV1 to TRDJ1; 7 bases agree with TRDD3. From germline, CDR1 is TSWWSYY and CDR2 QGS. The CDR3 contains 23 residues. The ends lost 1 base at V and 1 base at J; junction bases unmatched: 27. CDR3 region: CALGERALWPTGAIGIVTDKLIF. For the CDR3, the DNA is TGTGCTCTTGGGGAACGGGCTTTATGGCCGACTGGGGCCATAGGGATTGTCACCGATAAACTCATCTTT.

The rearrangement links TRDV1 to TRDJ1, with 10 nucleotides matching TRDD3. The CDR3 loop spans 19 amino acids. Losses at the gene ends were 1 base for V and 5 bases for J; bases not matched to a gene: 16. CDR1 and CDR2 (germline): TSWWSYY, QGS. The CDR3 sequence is CALGERGREYWGMTDKLIF. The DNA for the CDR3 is TGTGCTCTTGGGGAACGTGGTCGGGAGTACTGGGGGATGACGGATAAACTCATCTTT.

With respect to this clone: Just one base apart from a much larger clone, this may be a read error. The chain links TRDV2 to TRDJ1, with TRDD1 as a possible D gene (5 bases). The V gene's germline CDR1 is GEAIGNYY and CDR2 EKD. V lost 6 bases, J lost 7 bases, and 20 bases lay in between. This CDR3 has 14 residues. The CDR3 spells CACIPREIIGKLIF. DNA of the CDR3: TGTGCCTGTATTCCGCGCGAAATCATTGGTAAACTCATCTTT.

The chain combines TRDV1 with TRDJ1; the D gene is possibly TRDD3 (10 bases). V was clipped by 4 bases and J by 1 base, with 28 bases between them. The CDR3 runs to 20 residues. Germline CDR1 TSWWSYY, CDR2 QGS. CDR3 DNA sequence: TGTGCTCTTGGGGGGCCTTCCTACGGGGGATACGCATTGGTCACCGATAAACTCATCTTT. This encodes CALGGPSYGGYALVTDKLIF.

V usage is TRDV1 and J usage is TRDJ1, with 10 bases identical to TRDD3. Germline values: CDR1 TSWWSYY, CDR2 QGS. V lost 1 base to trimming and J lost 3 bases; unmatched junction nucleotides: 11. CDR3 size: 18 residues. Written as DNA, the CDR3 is TGTGCTCTTGGGGAACGGCTAGTTCTGGGGGATAGTGCCGATAAACTCATCTTT. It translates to CALGERLVLGDSADKLIF.

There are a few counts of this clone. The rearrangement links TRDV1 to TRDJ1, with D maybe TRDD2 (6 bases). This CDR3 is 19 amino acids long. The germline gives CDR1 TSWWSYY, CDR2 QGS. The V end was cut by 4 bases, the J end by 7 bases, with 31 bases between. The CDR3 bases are TGTGCTCTTGGGGTACAACTTCCTCCCGAGGACCAAATGAGTCCTAAACTCATCTTT. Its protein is CALGVQLPPEDQMSPKLIF.

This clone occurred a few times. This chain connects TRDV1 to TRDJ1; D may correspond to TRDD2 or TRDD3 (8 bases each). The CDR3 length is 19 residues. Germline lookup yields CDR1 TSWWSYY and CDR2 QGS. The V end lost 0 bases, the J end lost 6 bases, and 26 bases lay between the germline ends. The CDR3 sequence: CALGELVSSYPIGGYKLIF. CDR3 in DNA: TGTGCTCTTGGGGAACTTGTCTCTTCCTACCCGATTGGGGGATATAAACTCATCTTT.

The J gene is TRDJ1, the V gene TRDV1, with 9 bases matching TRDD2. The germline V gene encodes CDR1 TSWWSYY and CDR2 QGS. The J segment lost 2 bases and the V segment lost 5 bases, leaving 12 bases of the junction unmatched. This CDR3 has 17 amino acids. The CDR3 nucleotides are TGTGCTCTTGGGCCACCCTTCCTACTTCTGGGGACCGATAAACTCATCTTT. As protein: CALGPPFLLLGTDKLIF.

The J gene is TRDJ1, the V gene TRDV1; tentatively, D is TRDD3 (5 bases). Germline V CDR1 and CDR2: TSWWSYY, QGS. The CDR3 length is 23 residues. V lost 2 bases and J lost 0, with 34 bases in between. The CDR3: CALGEKSLSPSPISGPYTDKLIF. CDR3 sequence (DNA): TGTGCTCTTGGGGAAAAGTCCCTTTCCCCGAGTCCAATTTCTGGGCCGTACACCGATAAACTCATCTTT.

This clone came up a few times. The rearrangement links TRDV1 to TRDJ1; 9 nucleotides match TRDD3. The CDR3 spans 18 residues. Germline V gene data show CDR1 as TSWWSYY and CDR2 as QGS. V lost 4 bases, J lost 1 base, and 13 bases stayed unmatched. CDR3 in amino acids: CALGGTLAPGIRTDKLIF. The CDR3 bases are TGTGCTCTTGGGGGAACTCTGGCCCCGGGGATACGCACCGATAAACTCATCTTT.

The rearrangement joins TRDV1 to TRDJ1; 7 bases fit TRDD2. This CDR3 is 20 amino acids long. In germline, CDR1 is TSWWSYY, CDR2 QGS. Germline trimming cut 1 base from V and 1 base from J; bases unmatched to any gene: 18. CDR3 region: CALGERSAPSTFLVTDKLIF. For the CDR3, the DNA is TGTGCTCTTGGGGAACGGAGTGCCCCGTCAACCTTCCTTGTCACCGATAAACTCATCTTT.

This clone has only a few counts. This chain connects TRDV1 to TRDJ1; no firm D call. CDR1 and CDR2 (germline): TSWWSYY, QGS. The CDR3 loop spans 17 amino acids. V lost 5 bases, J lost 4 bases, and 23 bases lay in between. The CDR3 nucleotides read TGTGCTCTTGGGAAAAGAGGGCGTGGAAGCGGGAACGATAAACTCATCTTT. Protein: CALGKRGRGSGNDKLIF.

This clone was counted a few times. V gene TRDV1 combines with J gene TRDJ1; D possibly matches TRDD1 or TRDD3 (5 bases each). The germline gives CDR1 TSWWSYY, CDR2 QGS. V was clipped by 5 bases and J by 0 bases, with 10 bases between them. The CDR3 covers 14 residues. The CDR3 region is CALGKGKYTDKLIF. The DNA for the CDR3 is TGTGCTCTTGGGAAGGGGAAATACACCGATAAACTCATCTTT.

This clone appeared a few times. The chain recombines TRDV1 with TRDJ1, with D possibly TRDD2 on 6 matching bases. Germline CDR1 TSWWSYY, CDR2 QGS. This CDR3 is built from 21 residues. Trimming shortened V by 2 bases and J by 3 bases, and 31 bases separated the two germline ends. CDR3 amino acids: CALGEGFRSYDRIEHADKLIF. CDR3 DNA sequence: TGTGCTCTTGGGGAAGGGTTTAGATCCTACGATAGGATAGAGCACGCCGATAAACTCATCTTT.

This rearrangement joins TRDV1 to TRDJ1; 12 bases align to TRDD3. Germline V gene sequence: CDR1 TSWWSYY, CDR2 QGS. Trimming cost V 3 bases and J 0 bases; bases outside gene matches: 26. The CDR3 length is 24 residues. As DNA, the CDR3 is TGTGCTCTTGGGGAGAGCTTCCTTCCCATCTTGCCAATACTGGGGGATACTTACACCGATAAACTCATCTTT. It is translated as CALGESFLPILPILGDTYTDKLIF.

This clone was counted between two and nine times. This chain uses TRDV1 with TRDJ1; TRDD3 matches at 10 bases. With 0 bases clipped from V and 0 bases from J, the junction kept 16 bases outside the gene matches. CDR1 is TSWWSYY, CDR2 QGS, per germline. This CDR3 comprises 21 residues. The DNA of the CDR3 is TGTGCTCTTGGGGAACTAATCCTTAACTGGGGGATCCGACCGTACACCGATAAACTCATCTTT. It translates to CALGELILNWGIRPYTDKLIF.

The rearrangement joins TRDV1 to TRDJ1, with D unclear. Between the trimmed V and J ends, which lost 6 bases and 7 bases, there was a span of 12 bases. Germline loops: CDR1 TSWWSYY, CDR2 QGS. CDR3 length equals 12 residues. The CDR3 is CALGVLKGKLIF. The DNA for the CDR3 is TGTGCTCTTGGCGTATTGAAAGGTAAACTCATCTTT.

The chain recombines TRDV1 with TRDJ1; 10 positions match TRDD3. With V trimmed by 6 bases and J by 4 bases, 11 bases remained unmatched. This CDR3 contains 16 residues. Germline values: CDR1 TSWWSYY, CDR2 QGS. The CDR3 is CALGGLGDKIIDKLIF. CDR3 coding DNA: TGTGCTCTTGGAGGCCTGGGGGATAAGATTATCGATAAACTCATCTTT.

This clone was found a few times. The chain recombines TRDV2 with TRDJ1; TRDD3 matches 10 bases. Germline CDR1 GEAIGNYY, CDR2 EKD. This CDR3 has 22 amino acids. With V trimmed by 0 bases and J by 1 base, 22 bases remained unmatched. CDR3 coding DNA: TGTGCCTGTGACACCTACCTGGTGGGGGATACTGGGCAATTTCTAACCACCGATAAACTCATCTTT. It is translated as CACDTYLVGDTGQFLTTDKLIF.

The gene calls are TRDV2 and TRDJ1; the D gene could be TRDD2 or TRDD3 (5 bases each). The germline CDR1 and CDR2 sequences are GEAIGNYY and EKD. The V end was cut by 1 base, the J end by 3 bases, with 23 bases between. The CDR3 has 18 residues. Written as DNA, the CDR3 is TGTGCCTGTGACACAGTAATCCTAGGAGCAAGGGATGCCGATAAACTCATCTTT. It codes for CACDTVILGARDADKLIF.

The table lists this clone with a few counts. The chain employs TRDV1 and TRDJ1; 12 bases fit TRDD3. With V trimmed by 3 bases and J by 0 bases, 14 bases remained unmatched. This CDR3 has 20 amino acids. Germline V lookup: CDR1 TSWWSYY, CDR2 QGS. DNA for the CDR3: TGTGCTCTTGGGGATTATCTCCCTGGGGGATACGGACCGTACACCGATAAACTCATCTTT. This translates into CALGDYLPGGYGPYTDKLIF.

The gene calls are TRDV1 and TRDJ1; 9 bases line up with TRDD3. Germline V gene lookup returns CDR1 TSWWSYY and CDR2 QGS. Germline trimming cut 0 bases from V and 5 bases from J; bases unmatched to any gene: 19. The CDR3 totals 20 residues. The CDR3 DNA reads TGTGCTCTTGGGGAACTCTCTGGCCTTCCGGGGTACTGGGGGAAGGATAAACTCATCTTT. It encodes CALGELSGLPGYWGKDKLIF.

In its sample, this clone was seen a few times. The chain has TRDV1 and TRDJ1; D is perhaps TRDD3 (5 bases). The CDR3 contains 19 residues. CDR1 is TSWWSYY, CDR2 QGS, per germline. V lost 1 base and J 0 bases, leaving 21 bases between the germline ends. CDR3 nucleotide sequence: TGTGCTCTTGGGGAACCCGTACGAGCTGGGTTTAGCTACACCGATAAACTCATCTTT. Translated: CALGEPVRAGFSYTDKLIF.